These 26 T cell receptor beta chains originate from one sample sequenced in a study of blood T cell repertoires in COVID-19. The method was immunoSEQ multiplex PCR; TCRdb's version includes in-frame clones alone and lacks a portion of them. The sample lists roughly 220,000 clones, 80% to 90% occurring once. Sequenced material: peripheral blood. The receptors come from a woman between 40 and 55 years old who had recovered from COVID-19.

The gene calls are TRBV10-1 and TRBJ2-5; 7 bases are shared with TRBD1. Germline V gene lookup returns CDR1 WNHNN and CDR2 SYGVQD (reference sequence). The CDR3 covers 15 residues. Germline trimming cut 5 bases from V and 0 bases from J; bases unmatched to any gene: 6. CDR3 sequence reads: CASSPGQQNQETQYF. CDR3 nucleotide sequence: TGCGCCAGCAGTCCGGGACAGCAGAACCAAGAGACCCAGTACTTC.

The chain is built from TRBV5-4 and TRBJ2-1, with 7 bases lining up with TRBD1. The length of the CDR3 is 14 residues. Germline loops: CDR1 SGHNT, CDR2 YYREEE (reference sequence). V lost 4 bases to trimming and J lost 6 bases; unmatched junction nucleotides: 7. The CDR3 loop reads CASSPLDRPNEQFF. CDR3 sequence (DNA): TGTGCCAGCAGCCCCCTGGACAGGCCCAATGAGCAGTTCTTC.

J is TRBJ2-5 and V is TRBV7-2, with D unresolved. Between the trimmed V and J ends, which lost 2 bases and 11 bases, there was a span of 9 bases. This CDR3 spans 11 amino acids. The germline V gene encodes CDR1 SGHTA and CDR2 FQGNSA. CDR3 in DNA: TGTGCCAGCAGCTTAATCGAGGAACAGTACTTC. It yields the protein CASSLIEEQYF.

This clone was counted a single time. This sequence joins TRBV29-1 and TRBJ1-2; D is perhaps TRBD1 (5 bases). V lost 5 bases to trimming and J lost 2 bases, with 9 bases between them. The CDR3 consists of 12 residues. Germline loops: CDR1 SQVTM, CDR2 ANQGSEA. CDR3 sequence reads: CSVQRQNYGYTF. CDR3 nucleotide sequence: TGCAGCGTTCAAAGACAGAACTATGGCTACACCTTC.

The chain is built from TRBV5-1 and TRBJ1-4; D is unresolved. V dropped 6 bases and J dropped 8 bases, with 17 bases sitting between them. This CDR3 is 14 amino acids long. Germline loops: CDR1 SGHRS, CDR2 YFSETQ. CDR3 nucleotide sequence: TGCGCCAGCACTGAGGTCGCCGGAGGGGAAAAACTGTTTTTT. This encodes CASTEVAGGEKLFF.

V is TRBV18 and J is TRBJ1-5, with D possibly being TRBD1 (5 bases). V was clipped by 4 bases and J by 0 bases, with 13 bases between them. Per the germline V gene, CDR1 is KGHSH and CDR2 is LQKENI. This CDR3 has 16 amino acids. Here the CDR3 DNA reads TGTGCCAGCTCACTCTCGACAGTTAATAGCAATCAGCCCCAGCATTTT. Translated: CASSLSTVNSNQPQHF.

The CDR3 sequence is CASSSPLEAHNEQFF. The CDR3 DNA reads as TGTGCCAGCAGCTCCCCTCTTGAGGCTCACAATGAGCAGTTCTTC. This chain joins TRBV7-2 and TRBJ2-1; D is unresolved. The length of the CDR3 is 15 residues. Germline V gene sequence: CDR1 SGHTA, CDR2 FQGNSA. V was shortened by 4 bases and J by 5 bases, with 15 bases between the two germline ends. The variable domain in full, completed from reference TRBV7-2 and TRBJ2-1, reads GAGVSQSPSNKVTEKGKDVELRCDPISGHTALYWYRQSLGQGLEFLIYFQGNSAPDKSGLPSDRFSAERTGGSVSTLTIQRTQQEDSAVYLCASSSPLEAHNEQFFGPGTRLTVL.

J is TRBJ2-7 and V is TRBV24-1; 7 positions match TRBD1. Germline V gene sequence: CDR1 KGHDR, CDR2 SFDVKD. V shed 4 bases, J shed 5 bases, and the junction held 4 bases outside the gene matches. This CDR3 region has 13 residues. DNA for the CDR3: TGTGCCACCAGTGAAGGACAGGACGACGAGCAGTACTTC. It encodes CATSEGQDDEQYF.

The CDR3 reads CAISVTGHEAFF. The DNA of the CDR3 is TGTGCCATCAGCGTGACAGGGCATGAAGCTTTCTTT. This chain joins TRBV10-3 and TRBJ1-1, with 7 nucleotides matching TRBD1. The CDR3 consists of 12 residues. V trimming: 6 bases; J trimming: 7 bases; junction bases outside the gene matches: 5. Germline values: CDR1 ENHRY, CDR2 SYGVKD.

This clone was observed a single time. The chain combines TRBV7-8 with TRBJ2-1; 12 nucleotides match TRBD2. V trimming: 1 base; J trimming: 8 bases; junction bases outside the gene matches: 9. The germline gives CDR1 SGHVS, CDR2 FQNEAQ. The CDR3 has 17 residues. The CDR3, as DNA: TGTGCCAGCAGCTTAGTGAGGCTAGCGGGGGGGCTGGATGAGCAGTTCTTC. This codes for CASSLVRLAGGLDEQFF.

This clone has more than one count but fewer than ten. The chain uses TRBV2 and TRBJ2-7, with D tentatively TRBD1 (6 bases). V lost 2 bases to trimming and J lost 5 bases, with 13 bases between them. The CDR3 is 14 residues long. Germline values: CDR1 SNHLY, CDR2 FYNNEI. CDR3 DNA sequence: TGTGCCAGCAGTGAAATGGGGGCTCAGAACGAGCAGTACTTC. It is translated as CASSEMGAQNEQYF.

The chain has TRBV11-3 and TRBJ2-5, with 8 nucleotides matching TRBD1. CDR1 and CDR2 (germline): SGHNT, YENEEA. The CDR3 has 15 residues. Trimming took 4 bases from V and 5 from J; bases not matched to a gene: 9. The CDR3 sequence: CASSSAGTGLETQYF. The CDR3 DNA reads TGTGCCAGCAGCTCGGCCGGGACAGGTCTGGAGACCCAGTACTTC. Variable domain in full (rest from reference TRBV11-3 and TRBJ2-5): EAGVVQSPRYKIIEKKQPVAFWCNPISGHNTLYWYLQNLGQGPELLIRYENEEAVDDSQLPKDRFSAERLKGVDSTLKIQPAELGDSAVYLCASSSAGTGLETQYFGPGTRLLVL.

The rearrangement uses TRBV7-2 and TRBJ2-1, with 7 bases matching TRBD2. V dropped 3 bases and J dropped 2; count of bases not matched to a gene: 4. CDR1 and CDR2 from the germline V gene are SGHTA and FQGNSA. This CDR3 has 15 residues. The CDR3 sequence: CASSLASGTYNEQFF. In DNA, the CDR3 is TGTGCCAGCAGCTTGGCCAGCGGGACCTACAATGAGCAGTTCTTC.

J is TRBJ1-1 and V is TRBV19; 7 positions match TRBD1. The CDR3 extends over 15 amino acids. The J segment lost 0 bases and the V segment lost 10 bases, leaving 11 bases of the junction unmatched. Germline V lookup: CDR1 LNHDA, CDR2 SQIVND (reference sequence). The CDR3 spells CATATSGTVNTEAFF. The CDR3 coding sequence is TGTGCCACCGCCACATCAGGGACAGTGAACACTGAAGCTTTCTTT.

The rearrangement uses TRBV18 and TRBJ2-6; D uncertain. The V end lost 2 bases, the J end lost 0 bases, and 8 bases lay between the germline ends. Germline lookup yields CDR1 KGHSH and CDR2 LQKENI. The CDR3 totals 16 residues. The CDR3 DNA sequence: TGTGCCAGCTCACCATATCGGTTCTCTGGGGCCAACGTCCTGACTTTC. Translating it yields CASSPYRFSGANVLTF.

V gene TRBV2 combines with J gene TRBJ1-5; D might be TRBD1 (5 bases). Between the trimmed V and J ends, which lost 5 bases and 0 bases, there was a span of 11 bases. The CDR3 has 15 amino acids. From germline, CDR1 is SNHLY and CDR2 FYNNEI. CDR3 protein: CASSSQGTSNQPQHF. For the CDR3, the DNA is TGTGCCAGCAGTAGTCAGGGAACTAGCAATCAGCCCCAGCATTTT.

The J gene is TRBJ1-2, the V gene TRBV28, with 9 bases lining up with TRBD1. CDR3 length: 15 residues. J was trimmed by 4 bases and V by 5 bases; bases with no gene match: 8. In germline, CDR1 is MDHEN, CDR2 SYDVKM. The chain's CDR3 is CASSQPGQGSYGYTF. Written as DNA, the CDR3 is TGTGCCAGCAGTCAACCGGGACAGGGCTCCTATGGCTACACCTTC.

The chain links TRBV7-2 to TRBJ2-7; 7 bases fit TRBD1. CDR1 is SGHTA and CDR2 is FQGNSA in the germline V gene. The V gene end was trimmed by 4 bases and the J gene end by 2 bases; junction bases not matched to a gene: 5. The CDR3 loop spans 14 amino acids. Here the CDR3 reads CASSSAGGPYEQYF. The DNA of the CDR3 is TGTGCCAGCAGCTCGGCAGGGGGTCCCTACGAGCAGTACTTC. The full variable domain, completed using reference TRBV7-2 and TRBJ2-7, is GAGVSQSPSNKVTEKGKDVELRCDPISGHTALYWYRQSLGQGLEFLIYFQGNSAPDKSGLPSDRFSAERTGGSVSTLTIQRTQQEDSAVYLCASSSAGGPYEQYFGPGTRLTVT.

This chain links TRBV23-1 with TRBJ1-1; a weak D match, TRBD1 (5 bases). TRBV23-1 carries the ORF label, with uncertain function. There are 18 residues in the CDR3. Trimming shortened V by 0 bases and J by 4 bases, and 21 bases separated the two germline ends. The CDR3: CASSQSIFSRDRGTEAFF. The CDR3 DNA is TGCGCCAGCAGTCAATCGATTTTTTCGCGGGATAGGGGCACTGAAGCTTTCTTT.

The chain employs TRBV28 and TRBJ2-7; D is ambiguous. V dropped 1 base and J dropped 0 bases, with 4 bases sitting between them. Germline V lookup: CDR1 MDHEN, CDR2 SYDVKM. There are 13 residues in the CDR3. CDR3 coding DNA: TGTGCCAGCAGTTTATTCCACTCCTACGAGCAGTACTTC. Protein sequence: CASSLFHSYEQYF.

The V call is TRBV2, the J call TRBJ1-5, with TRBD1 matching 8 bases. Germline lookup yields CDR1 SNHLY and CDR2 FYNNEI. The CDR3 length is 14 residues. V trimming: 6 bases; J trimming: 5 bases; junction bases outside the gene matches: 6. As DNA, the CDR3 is TGTGCCAGCAGGGACCGACAGGGGTATCAGCCCCAGCATTTT. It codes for CASRDRQGYQPQHF.

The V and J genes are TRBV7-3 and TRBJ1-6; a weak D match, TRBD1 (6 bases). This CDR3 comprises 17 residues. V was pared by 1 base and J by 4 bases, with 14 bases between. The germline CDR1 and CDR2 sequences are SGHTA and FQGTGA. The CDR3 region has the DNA TGTGCCAGCAGCTTAAATCCCAGGGGTTGGTATAATTCACCCCTCCACTTT. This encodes CASSLNPRGWYNSPLHF.

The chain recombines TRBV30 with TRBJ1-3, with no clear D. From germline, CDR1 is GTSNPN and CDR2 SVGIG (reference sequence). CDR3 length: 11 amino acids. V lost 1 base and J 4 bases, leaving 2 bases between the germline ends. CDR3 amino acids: CAWSAGNTIYF. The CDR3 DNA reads TGTGCCTGGAGTGCGGGAAACACCATATATTTT.

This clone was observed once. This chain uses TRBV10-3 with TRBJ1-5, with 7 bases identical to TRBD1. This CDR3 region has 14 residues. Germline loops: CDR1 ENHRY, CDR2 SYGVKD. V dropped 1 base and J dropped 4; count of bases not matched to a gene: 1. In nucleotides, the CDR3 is TGTGCCATCAGTGAGTGGACAGGTAATCAGCCCCAGCATTTT. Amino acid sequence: CAISEWTGNQPQHF.

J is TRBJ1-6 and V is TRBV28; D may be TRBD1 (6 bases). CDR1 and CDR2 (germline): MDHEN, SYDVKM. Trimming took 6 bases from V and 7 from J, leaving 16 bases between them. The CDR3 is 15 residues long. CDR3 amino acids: CASRLGGRQNSPLHF. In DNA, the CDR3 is TGTGCCAGCAGGCTTGGGGGCCGGCAGAATTCACCCCTCCACTTT. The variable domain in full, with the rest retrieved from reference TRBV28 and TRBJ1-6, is DVKVTQSSRYLVKRTGEKVFLECVQDMDHENMFWYRQDPGLGLRLIYFSYDVKMKEKGDIPEGYSVSREKKERFSLILESASTNQTSMYLCASRLGGRQNSPLHFGNGTRLTVT.

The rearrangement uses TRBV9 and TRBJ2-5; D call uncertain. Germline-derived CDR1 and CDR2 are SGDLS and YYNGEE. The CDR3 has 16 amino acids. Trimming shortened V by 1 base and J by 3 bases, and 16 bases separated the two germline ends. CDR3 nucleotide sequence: TGTGCCAGCAGCGTATCAGCGCCCGATCGGGAAGAGACCCAGTACTTC. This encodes CASSVSAPDREETQYF.